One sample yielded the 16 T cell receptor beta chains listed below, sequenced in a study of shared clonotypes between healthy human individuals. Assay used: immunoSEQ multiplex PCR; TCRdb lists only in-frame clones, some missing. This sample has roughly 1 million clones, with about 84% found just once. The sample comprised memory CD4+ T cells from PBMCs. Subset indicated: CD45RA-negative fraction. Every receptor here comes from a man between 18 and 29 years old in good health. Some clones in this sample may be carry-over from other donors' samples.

The DNA of the CDR3 is TGTGCCAGCAGTTTACCAGGGGGCGATTTCAATCAGCCCCAGCATTTT. Translating gives CASSLPGGDFNQPQHF. The chain combines TRBV28 with TRBJ1-5; the match to TRBD1 covers 8 bases. CDR1 MDHEN and CDR2 SYDVKM come from the germline V gene. The length of the CDR3 is 16 residues. The ends lost 2 bases at V and 3 bases at J; junction bases unmatched: 6. Supplemented by reference TRBV28 and TRBJ1-5, the full variable domain reads DVKVTQSSRYLVKRTGEKVFLECVQDMDHENMFWYRQDPGLGLRLIYFSYDVKMKEKGDIPEGYSVSREKKERFSLILESASTNQTSMYLCASSLPGGDFNQPQHFGDGTRLSIL.

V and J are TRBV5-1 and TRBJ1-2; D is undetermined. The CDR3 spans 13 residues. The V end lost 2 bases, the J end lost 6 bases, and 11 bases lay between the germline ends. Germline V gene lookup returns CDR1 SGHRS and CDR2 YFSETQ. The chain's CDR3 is CASSFGGYDGYTF. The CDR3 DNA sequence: TGCGCCAGCAGCTTCGGAGGGTATGATGGCTACACCTTC.

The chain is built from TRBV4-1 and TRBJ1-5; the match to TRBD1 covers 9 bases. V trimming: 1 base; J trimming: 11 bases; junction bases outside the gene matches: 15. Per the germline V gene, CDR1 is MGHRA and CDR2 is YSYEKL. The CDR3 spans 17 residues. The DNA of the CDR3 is TGCGCCAGCAGCCAAGGGATGGACAGGGGCCATCGGGTGGCCCAGCATTTT. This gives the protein CASSQGMDRGHRVAQHF.

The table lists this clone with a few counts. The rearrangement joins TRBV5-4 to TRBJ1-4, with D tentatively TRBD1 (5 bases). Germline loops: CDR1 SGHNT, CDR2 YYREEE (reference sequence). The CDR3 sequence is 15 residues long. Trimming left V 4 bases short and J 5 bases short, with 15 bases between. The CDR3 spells CASSRSRDGNEKLFF. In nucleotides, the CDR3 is TGTGCCAGCAGCCGGTCCCGGGACGGAAATGAAAAACTGTTTTTT.

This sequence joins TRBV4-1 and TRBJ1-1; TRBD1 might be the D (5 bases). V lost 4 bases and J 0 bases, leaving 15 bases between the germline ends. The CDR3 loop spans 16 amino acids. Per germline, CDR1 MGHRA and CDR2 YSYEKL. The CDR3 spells CASSRQQGDLNTEAFF. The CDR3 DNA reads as TGCGCCAGCAGCCGGCAGCAGGGAGATTTGAACACTGAAGCTTTCTTT.

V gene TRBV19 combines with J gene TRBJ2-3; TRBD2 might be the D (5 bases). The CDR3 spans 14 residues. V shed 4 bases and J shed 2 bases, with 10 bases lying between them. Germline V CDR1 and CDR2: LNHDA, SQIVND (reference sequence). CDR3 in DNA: TGTGCCAGTAGTAAGCTACTAGACACAGATACGCAGTATTTT. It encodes CASSKLLDTDTQYF.

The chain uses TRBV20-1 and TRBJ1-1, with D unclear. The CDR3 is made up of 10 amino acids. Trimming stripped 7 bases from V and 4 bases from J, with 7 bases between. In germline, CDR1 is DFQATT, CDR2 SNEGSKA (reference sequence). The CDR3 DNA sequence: TGCAGTGTCGTTTCCACTGAAGCTTTCTTT. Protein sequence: CSVVSTEAFF.

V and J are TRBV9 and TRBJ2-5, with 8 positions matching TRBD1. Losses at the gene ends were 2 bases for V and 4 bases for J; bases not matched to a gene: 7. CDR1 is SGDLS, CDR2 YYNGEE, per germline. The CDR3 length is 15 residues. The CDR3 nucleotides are TGTGCCAGCAGCGTTACAGACAGGGGACGAGAGACCCAGTACTTC. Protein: CASSVTDRGRETQYF.

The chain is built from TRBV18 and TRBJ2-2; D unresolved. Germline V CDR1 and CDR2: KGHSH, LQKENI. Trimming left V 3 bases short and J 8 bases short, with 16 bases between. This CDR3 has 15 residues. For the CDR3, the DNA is TGTGCCAGCTCACCTTTACAGACCGCCGGTGGGGAGCTGTTTTTT. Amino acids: CASSPLQTAGGELFF. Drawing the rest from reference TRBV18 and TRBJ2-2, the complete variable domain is NAGVMQNPRHLVRRRGQEARLRCSPMKGHSHVYWYRQLPEEGLKFMVYLQKENIIDESGMPKERFSAEFPKEGPSILRIQQVVRGDSAAYFCASSPLQTAGGELFFGEGSRLTVL.

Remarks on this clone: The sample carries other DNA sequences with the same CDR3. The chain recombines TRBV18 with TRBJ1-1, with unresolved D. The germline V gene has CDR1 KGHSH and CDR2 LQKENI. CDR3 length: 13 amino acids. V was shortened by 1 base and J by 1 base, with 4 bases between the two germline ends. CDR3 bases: TGTGCCAGCTCACCACAGAAGAACACTGAAGCTTTCTTT. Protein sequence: CASSPQKNTEAFF.

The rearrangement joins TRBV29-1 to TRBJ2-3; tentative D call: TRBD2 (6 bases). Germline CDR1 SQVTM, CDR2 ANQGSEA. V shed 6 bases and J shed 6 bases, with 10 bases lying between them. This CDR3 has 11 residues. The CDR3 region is CSVRDWDTQYF. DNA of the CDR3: TGCAGCGTGCGGGACTGGGATACGCAGTATTTT.

The DNA of the CDR3 is TGTGCCACCAGCACCTTCGGGGGTGGCTACACCTTC. Amino acids: CATSTFGGGYTF. V and J are TRBV15 and TRBJ1-2; the D gene is possibly TRBD1 (5 bases). The CDR3 has 12 residues. V dropped 4 bases and J dropped 7 bases, with 10 bases sitting between them. CDR1 is LNHNV, CDR2 YYDKDF, per germline (reference sequence).

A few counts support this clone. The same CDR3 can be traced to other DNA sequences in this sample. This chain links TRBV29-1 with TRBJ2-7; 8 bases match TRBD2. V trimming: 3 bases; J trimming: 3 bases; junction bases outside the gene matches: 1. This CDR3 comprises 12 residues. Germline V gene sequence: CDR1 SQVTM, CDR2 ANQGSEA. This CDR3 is CSVDRGGYEQYF. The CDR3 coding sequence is TGCAGCGTTGATCGGGGGGGCTACGAGCAGTACTTC.

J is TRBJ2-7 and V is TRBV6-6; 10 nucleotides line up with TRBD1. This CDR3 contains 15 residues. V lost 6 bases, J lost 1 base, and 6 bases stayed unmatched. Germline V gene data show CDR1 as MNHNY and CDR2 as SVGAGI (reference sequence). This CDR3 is CASRKGQGTSYEQYF. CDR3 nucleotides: TGTGCCAGCAGAAAGGGACAGGGGACTTCCTACGAGCAGTACTTC.

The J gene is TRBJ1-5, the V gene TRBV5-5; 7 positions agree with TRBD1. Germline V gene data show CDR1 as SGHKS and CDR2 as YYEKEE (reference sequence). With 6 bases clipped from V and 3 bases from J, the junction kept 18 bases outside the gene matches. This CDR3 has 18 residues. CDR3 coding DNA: TGTGCCAGCACCCCTTCCCCCCAAACAGGGGCCCTCAATCAGCCCCAGCATTTT. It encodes CASTPSPQTGALNQPQHF.

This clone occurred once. The CDR3, as DNA: TGCGCCAGCGTTCGACAGACAAACACCGGGGAGCTGTTTTTT. Translating gives CASVRQTNTGELFF. This rearrangement joins TRBV10-2 to TRBJ2-2; TRBD1 is a possible D gene (5 bases). The CDR3 spans 14 residues. The V and J ends lost 8 bases and 2 bases respectively, with 12 bases between them. Germline V CDR1 and CDR2: WSHSY, SAAADI.